This T cell receptor (beta chain) was sequenced for a study of T cells in Graves' hyperthyroidism and ophthalmopathy. Study-level background: Peripheral blood collection took place at initial diagnosis, before any treatment. Overall study results and limits: Prediction of ophthalmopathy progression came a median approximately 6 months pre-onset. Ophthalmopathy cases were set apart from stable hyperthyroidism by a 13 V-J model.

Germline V lookup: CDR1 SGHAT, CDR2 FQNNGV. The CDR3 extends over 15 amino acids. Trimming at V came to 5 bases and at J to 4 bases, leaving 6 bases not matched to a gene. Every diagnosis used clinical symptoms, serum thyroxine and TRAb, thyroid ultrasound and orbital computed tomography. Ten or more counts support this clonotype. Its target is not known. The investigators amplified TCR beta CDR3 regions from RNA transcripts. The HTBI primer set drove a first-round RT-PCR of the TCR CDR3. Using its own MiXCR run on the multiplex PCR reads, TCRdb lists one record per CDR3 protein. Of around 600,000 distinct CDR3 sequences in the sample, 16% are singletons; the top ten hold 3% to 4%.

The receptor was isolated from a woman aged 40 to 50 with Graves' ophthalmopathy. The chain recombines TRBV11-2 with TRBJ2-2; 8 nucleotides agree with TRBD2. Specimen: blood. CDR3 amino acids: CASSPLAGITGELFF. The CDR3 nucleotides are TGTGCCAGCAGCCCCTTAGCGGGGATCACCGGGGAGCTGTTTTTT.